Following are 27 T cell receptor beta chains from one sample sequenced in a study of T-cell reconstitution after alpha-beta-depleted transplantation in children. The authors prepared the TCRbeta library with unique molecular identifiers. TCRdb itself ran the PCR reads through MiXCR, one entry per CDR3 protein. The sample lists about 460,000 distinct CDR3 sequences, approximately 10% seen once, with roughly 2.1% in the top ten. Sequencing used PBMCs, obtained before TCRalphabeta/CD19-depleted stem cell transplant. These receptors originate from a child under 10 years old with inherited bone marrow failure, due to receive a stem cell transplant.

The table lists this clonotype with a few counts. CDR3 DNA sequence: TGTGCCAGCAGCGATATTGGACTAGCGGGAGCCGACGAGCAGTACTTC. It is translated as CASSDIGLAGADEQYF. V usage is TRBV7-2 and J usage is TRBJ2-7; 13 nucleotides match TRBD2. V trimming: 5 bases; J trimming: 5 bases; junction bases outside the gene matches: 9. The CDR3 totals 16 residues. Germline V gene data show CDR1 as SGHTA and CDR2 as FQGNSA.

The rearrangement joins TRBV28 to TRBJ1-6, with no clear D. V was cut by 8 bases and J by 6 bases, with 14 bases left in between. The CDR3 runs to 14 residues. Germline-derived CDR1 and CDR2 are MDHEN and SYDVKM. The CDR3 region has the DNA TGTGCCAGCGCCACGGCAGAGGCTAATTCACCCCTCCACTTT. This gives the protein CASATAEANSPLHF. The entire variable domain, with the rest obtained from reference TRBV28 and TRBJ1-6, is as follows: DVKVTQSSRYLVKRTGEKVFLECVQDMDHENMFWYRQDPGLGLRLIYFSYDVKMKEKGDIPEGYSVSREKKERFSLILESASTNQTSMYLCASATAEANSPLHFGNGTRLTVT.

This clonotype was seen many times. V usage is TRBV7-2 and J usage is TRBJ2-3; D call uncertain. The CDR3 consists of 13 residues. CDR1 SGHTA and CDR2 FQGNSA come from the germline V gene. Trimming removed 4 bases at V and 7 bases at J, with 12 bases between. The CDR3 loop reads CASSSQPGNTQYF. The CDR3 coding sequence is TGTGCCAGCAGCTCCCAGCCAGGAAATACGCAGTATTTT.

As DNA, the CDR3 is TGTGCCAGCGCCCCCGGCACCACCTACGAGCAGTACTTC. This sequence encodes CASAPGTTYEQYF. This rearrangement joins TRBV27 to TRBJ2-7; no firm D call. V was shortened by 8 bases and J by 2 bases, with 13 bases between the two germline ends. Germline assignment: CDR1 MNHEY and CDR2 SMNVEV (reference sequence). This CDR3 is 13 amino acids long.

This clonotype was recorded a few times. The chain uses TRBV20-1 and TRBJ2-1, with TRBD2 identical over 7 bases. Germline V gene data show CDR1 as DFQATT and CDR2 as SNEGSKA (reference sequence). The CDR3 contains 14 residues. The junction had 3 bases not matched to a gene; V was cut back by 4 bases and J by 0 bases. CDR3 residues: CSANGGSSYNEQFF. The CDR3 DNA follows: TGCAGTGCTAATGGCGGGAGCTCCTACAATGAGCAGTTCTTC.

This clonotype was detected many times. The gene calls are TRBV2 and TRBJ2-1, with 9 bases that match TRBD1. Germline V gives CDR1 SNHLY, CDR2 FYNNEI. The CDR3 totals 12 residues. J lost 9 bases, V lost 5 bases, and 2 bases had no gene match. The CDR3 DNA reads as TGTGCCAGCAGTACAGGGGGCCCTGAGCAGTTCTTC. It is translated as CASSTGGPEQFF.

The sample holds many counts of this clonotype. This chain uses TRBV12-3 or TRBV12-4 with TRBJ1-5, with 9 bases identical to TRBD1. The V segment lost 6 bases and the J segment 5 bases; nucleotides outside the gene matches: 8. The CDR3 is made up of 15 amino acids. The CDR3 DNA reads as TGTGCCAGCAGCTACGACAGGGGGAGGGATCAGCCCCAGCATTTT. Its protein product is CASSYDRGRDQPQHF.

V usage is TRBV6-5 and J usage is TRBJ1-5; D might be TRBD1 (5 bases). V lost 4 bases, J lost 4 bases, and 11 bases lay in between. This CDR3 spans 14 amino acids. Germline CDR1 reads MNHEY; CDR2 reads SVGAGI. CDR3 region: CASSSGGTNQPQHF. In DNA form, the CDR3 reads TGTGCCAGCAGTTCGGGAGGGACTAATCAGCCCCAGCATTTT.

This clonotype was seen a few times. The chain uses TRBV5-1 and TRBJ2-7; 12 bases are a match to TRBD2. Germline V gene data show CDR1 as SGHRS and CDR2 as YFSETQ. V gave up 0 bases and J gave up 5 bases; unmatched junction bases: 6. The CDR3 is 16 residues long. The CDR3 reads CASSLARTSGTHEQYF. CDR3 nucleotide sequence: TGCGCCAGCAGCTTGGCCAGGACTAGCGGGACTCACGAGCAGTACTTC.

This clonotype was observed at least ten times. The CDR3 reads CASSQPLGNEQFF. The CDR3 DNA reads as TGTGCCAGCAGCCAGCCCCTGGGGAATGAGCAGTTCTTC. The V and J genes are TRBV3-1 and TRBJ2-1; the D is unclear. V was clipped by 3 bases and J by 7 bases, with 10 bases between them. This CDR3 has 13 amino acids. Germline V CDR1 and CDR2: LGHDT, YNNKEL (reference sequence).

Many counts were recorded for this clonotype. The CDR3 DNA follows: TGCGCCAGCAGCCAAGATATAGATATCCATACGCAGTATTTT. It codes for CASSQDIDIHTQYF. The rearrangement joins TRBV4-3 to TRBJ2-3; D remains ambiguous. Germline CDR1 reads LGHNA; CDR2 reads YSLEER. The CDR3 runs 14 residues. Trimming left V 0 bases short and J 7 bases short, with 11 bases between.

This clonotype was recorded many times. The chain combines TRBV12-3 or TRBV12-4 with TRBJ2-3; unclear D gene. This CDR3 is 13 amino acids long. The V and J ends lost 6 bases and 4 bases respectively, with 11 bases between them. The DNA for the CDR3 is TGTGCCAGCAGCTTGGCCGGGCCAGATACGCAGTATTTT. This gives the protein CASSLAGPDTQYF.

As regards this clonotype: An end of the junction does not agree with germline; a read error may underlie this. The chain links TRBV20-1 to TRBJ2-5; perhaps TRBD1 as D (6 bases). This CDR3 has 15 amino acids. Germline assignment: CDR1 DFQATT and CDR2 SNEGSKA (reference sequence). As DNA, the CDR3 is TGCTGTGCTAGAGCTTATGGACAGAACCAAGAGACCCAGTACTTC. This translates into CCARAYGQNQETQYF.

This clonotype has at least ten counts. The rearrangement uses TRBV6-5 and TRBJ1-2; D remains ambiguous. The CDR3 has 15 amino acids. Germline assignment: CDR1 MNHEY and CDR2 SVGAGI. V was trimmed by 2 bases and J by 4 bases, leaving 14 bases between them. CDR3 residues: CASSYAPRGSYGYTF. CDR3 DNA: TGTGCCAGCAGTTACGCCCCCCGAGGGAGCTATGGCTACACCTTC.

Concerning this clonotype itself: Possible read error: a much larger clone is one base away. The CDR3 sequence: CSVYGTPADSEAFF. The CDR3 bases are TGCAGCGTTTACGGGACCCCGGCGGACTCTGAAGCTTTCTTT. V is TRBV29-1 and J is TRBJ1-1, with a possible D match to TRBD1 (5 bases). V was cut by 5 bases and J by 6 bases, with 19 bases left in between. Looked up from germline, CDR1 is SQVTM and CDR2 is ANQGSEA. This CDR3 comprises 14 residues. The full variable domain, with the rest looked up from reference TRBV29-1 and TRBJ1-1, is SAVISQKPSRDICQRGTSLTIQCQVDSQVTMMFWYRQQPGQSLTLIATANQGSEATYESGFVIDKFPISRPNLTFSTLTVSNMSPEDSSIYLCSVYGTPADSEAFFGQGTRLTVV.

This clonotype was detected only once. A much larger clone is a single base away; this may be a read error. This rearrangement joins TRBV29-1 to TRBJ2-5, with D perhaps assigned TRBD1 or TRBD2 (5 bases each). Trimming took 5 bases from V and 2 from J, leaving 15 bases between them. Germline V CDR1 and CDR2: SQVTM, ANQGSEA. The CDR3 covers 14 residues. The CDR3 DNA reads TGCAGCGTTTATAATCGGGGCGAACAAGAGACCCAGTACTTC. This codes for CSVYNRGEQETQYF. The whole variable domain, filled in from reference TRBV29-1 and TRBJ2-5, reads SAVISQKPSRDICQRGTSLTIQCQVDSQVTMMFWYRQQPGQSLTLIATANQGSEATYESGFVIDKFPISRPNLTFSTLTVSNMSPEDSSIYLCSVYNRGEQETQYFGPGTRLLVL.

This clonotype was seen ten or more times. The rearrangement uses TRBV20-1 and TRBJ2-5; D not certain. Germline loops: CDR1 DFQATT, CDR2 SNEGSKA (reference sequence). This CDR3 has 12 amino acids. V shed 7 bases and J shed 1 base, with 10 bases lying between them. CDR3 amino acids: CSGSKAQETQYF. CDR3 bases: TGCAGTGGGTCGAAGGCCCAAGAGACCCAGTACTTC.

This clonotype was found a few times. The V call is TRBV7-2, the J call TRBJ2-5; unclear D gene. This CDR3 region has 11 residues. V was clipped by 5 bases and J by 9 bases, with 10 bases between them. Germline V lookup: CDR1 SGHTA, CDR2 FQGNSA. CDR3 DNA: TGTGCCAGCAGCCCCCTCGTCGCCCAGTACTTC. Amino acids: CASSPLVAQYF.

This clonotype was counted ten times or more. V gene TRBV12-5 combines with J gene TRBJ2-2; TRBD2 aligns across 10 bases. The V gene's germline CDR1 is LGHNT and CDR2 FRNRAP. There are 20 residues in the CDR3. The V segment lost 0 bases and the J segment 5 bases; nucleotides outside the gene matches: 15. As DNA, the CDR3 is TGTGCTAGTGGTTTGGTACTATCCACCCTAGCGGGAGTAAATACCGGGGAGCTGTTTTTT. Translated: CASGLVLSTLAGVNTGELFF.

This clonotype was seen repeatedly, ten times or more. This chain joins TRBV30 and TRBJ2-1; 7 bases are shared with TRBD2. The CDR3 has 15 amino acids. CDR1 GTSNPN and CDR2 SVGIG come from the germline V gene (reference sequence). The J segment lost 7 bases and the V segment lost 0 bases, leaving 9 bases of the junction unmatched. CDR3 amino acids: CAWSVGGSRGNEQFF. Written as DNA, the CDR3 is TGTGCCTGGAGTGTTGGCGGGAGTCGGGGGAATGAGCAGTTCTTC. Full variable domain (outside the CDR3, taken from reference TRBV30 and TRBJ2-1): SQTIHQWPATLVQPVGSPLSLECTVEGTSNPNLYWYRQAAGRGLQLLFYSVGIGQISSEVPQNLSASRPQDRQFILSSKKLLLSDSGFYLCAWSVGGSRGNEQFFGPGTRLTVL.

This clonotype was picked up many times. The chain uses TRBV29-1 and TRBJ2-3; D is unresolved. Germline V gene sequence: CDR1 SQVTM, CDR2 ANQGSEA. The CDR3 sequence is 13 residues long. Trimming stripped 5 bases from V and 6 bases from J, with 15 bases between. CDR3 sequence: CSVSQTGLDTQYF. CDR3 nucleotides: TGCAGCGTTTCTCAGACGGGTCTCGATACGCAGTATTTT.

In this sample, this clonotype turned up a few times. An end of the junction differs from the germline gene, which may be a read error. The chain has TRBV20-1 and TRBJ2-7, with 9 bases matching TRBD2. Looked up from germline, CDR1 is DFQATT and CDR2 is SNEGSKA (reference sequence). The CDR3 totals 14 residues. CDR3 loop: CRATPTTSGYEQYF. The CDR3 bases are TGCAGGGCTACCCCCACGACTAGCGGATACGAGCAGTACTTC.

This clonotype appeared many times. This sequence joins TRBV18 and TRBJ2-1; 10 nucleotides agree with TRBD2. Germline loops: CDR1 KGHSH, CDR2 LQKENI. V trimming: 4 bases; J trimming: 4 bases; junction bases outside the gene matches: 7. CDR3 size: 16 residues. CDR3 amino acids: CASSRWTSGSYNEQFF. The CDR3 coding sequence is TGTGCCAGCTCACGCTGGACTAGCGGATCGTACAATGAGCAGTTCTTC.

The chain recombines TRBV11-2 with TRBJ2-7; TRBD2 matches 13 bases. Germline V lookup: CDR1 SGHAT, CDR2 FQNNGV. With V trimmed by 0 bases and J by 6 bases, 14 bases remained unmatched. The CDR3 has 19 residues. The DNA of the CDR3 is TGTGCCAGCAGCTTAGAGAAGAGATTTACTAGCGGGAGGGCCGGCGAGCAGTACTTC. This sequence encodes CASSLEKRFTSGRAGEQYF.

This clonotype has ten or more counts. This sequence joins TRBV4-3 and TRBJ1-2; tentative D call: TRBD1 (5 bases). Trimming removed 1 base from V and 3 bases from J, with 9 bases in between. There are 14 residues in the CDR3. Germline CDR1 and CDR2: LGHNA and YSLEER. The CDR3 DNA reads as TGCGCCAGCAGCCAAGGAAGGGGCCACTATGGCTACACCTTC. As protein: CASSQGRGHYGYTF.

This clonotype showed up just a few times. The chain links TRBV4-3 to TRBJ1-2; D unresolved. This CDR3 region has 15 residues. CDR1 and CDR2 from the germline V gene are LGHNA and YSLEER. Trimming pared 0 bases from V and 2 bases from J, leaving 10 bases between. CDR3 sequence: CASSQERAPNYGYTF. The CDR3 DNA is TGCGCCAGCAGCCAAGAACGGGCACCAAACTATGGCTACACCTTC.

This clonotype was picked up a small number of times. V is TRBV20-1 and J is TRBJ1-1, with a weak D call TRBD1 (6 bases). Between the trimmed V and J ends, which lost 3 bases and 7 bases, there was a span of 15 bases. This CDR3 has 13 residues. Germline-derived CDR1 and CDR2 are DFQATT and SNEGSKA (reference sequence). The CDR3 loop reads CSASVRGGDEAFF. In DNA form, the CDR3 reads TGCAGTGCTAGTGTCAGAGGGGGTGATGAAGCTTTCTTT.